This T cell receptor beta chain was sequenced in a study of blood T cell repertoires in COVID-19 (dated by TCRdb to between 2020 and 2021). Notes on the research overall: The collaborator samples originated in the United States, Italy and Spain and spanned the acute and convalescent phases of COVID-19. The prospective study material was composed of cDNA or gDNA derived from T cells, B-cell-depleted T cells, or PBMCs. Deeply sampled blood TCRbeta repertoires from subjects exposed to, actively infected with, or recovered from COVID-19 were included in the dataset. The repertoires were released in a freely available public database meant as a resource for research on the immune response to SARS-CoV-2. Samples were obtained from the ongoing ImmuneRACE study (first 160 participants) and from about 1,300 subjects provided by 6 global collaborators. The sample metadata nearly always contained a de-identified subject ID, COVID-19 status, age in years and sex. HLA class I and class II types, where available, came from metadata supplied by the sample provider rather than from assay-based typing. Points the paper makes about the study in general: How much clinical and demographic metadata was included differed by source and by participant, and the metadata was provided uncurated.

Collaborating institutions collected whole blood in K2EDTA tubes following their own protocols. Collaborator samples were shipped for TCRbeta analysis as frozen whole blood, isolated PBMCs, or DNA extracted from either sample type. TCRbeta CDR3 regions were amplified from genomic DNA using the immunoSEQ Assay, a bias-controlled multiplex PCR. The authors' analysis ran thus. Nucleated cell counts per sample were estimated from amplification of reference gene primers within the assay. To quantify the absolute abundance of each unique TCRbeta CDR3 rearrangement, sequence reads were collapsed and filtered. For each sample, productive Simpson clonality was calculated as the square root of Simpson's diversity index over productive rearrangements. Drawn from immuneACCESS, this table holds only the in-frame rearrangements with V and J called that TCRdb kept. Clones are partly lost; checked studies trace under half to an unresolved V gene and leave the rest unexplained. That table supplies the V and J calls and clone size; D and trimming were determined from the DNA. Here the sample has over 200,000 clones; 82% occur a single time. About 12% of the sample is held by the ten biggest clonotypes.

A note on this clone: Its antigen is unknown. No qualities accompany the bases; no much larger clone lies one base away.

The germline V gene encodes CDR1 MNHEY and CDR2 SVGAGI. CDR3 length: 16 amino acids, cysteine to phenylalanine. Only the CDR3 region is kept as DNA, spanning 48 bases read in frame from base 1. Unmatched junction bases come to 8, with V trimmed by 3 bases and J by 7 bases. This receptor was identified in a woman between 40 and 55 years old with acute or convalescent COVID-19. The sequence is built from TRBV6-5 and TRBJ1-5; 11 junctional bases match TRBD1. Sequenced material: peripheral blood. CDR3 sequence: CASSYFRDRGNQPQHF. In nucleotides, the sequence is TGTGCCAGCAGTTATTTCCGGGACAGGGGGAACCAGCCCCAGCATTTT.